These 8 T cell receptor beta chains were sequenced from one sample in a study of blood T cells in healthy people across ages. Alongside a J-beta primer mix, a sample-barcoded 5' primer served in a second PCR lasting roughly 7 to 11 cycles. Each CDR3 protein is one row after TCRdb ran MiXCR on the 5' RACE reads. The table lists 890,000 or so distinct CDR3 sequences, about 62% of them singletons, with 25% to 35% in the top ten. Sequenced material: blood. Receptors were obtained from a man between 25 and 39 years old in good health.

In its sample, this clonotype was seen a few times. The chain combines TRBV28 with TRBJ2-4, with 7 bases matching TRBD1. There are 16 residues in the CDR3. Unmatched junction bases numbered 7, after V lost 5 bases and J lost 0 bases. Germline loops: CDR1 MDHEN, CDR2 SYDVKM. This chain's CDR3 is CASSPDRELAKNIQYF. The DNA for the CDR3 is TGTGCCAGCAGTCCTGACAGGGAACTAGCCAAAAACATTCAGTACTTC.

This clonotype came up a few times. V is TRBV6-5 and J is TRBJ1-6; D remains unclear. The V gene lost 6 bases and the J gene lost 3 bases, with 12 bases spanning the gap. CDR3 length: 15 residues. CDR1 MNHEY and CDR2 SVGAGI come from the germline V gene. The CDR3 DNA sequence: TGTGCCAGCAGCCGATCCGGGGTCTATAATTCACCCCTCCACTTT. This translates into CASSRSGVYNSPLHF.

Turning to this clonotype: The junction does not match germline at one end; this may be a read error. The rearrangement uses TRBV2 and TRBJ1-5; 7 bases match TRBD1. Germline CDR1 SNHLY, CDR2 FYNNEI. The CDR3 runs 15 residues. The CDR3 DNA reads TGCGCCACAGGGGCAGGGTTTAAACGAGATCAGCCCCAGCATTTT. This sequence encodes CATGAGFKRDQPQHF.

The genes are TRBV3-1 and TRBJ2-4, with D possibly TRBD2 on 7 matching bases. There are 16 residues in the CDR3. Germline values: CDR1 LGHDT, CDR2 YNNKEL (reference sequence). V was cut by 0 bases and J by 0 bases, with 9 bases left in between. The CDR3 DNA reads TGTGCCAGCAGCCAAGAGGGGGGGCTAGCCAAAAACATTCAGTACTTC. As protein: CASSQEGGLAKNIQYF.

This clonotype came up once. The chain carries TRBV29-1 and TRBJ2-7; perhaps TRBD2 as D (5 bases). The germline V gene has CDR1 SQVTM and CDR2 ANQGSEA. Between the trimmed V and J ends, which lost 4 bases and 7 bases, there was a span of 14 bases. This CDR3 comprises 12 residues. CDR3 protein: CSVANSPGEQYF. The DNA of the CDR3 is TGCAGCGTTGCCAACAGTCCGGGGGAGCAGTACTTC.

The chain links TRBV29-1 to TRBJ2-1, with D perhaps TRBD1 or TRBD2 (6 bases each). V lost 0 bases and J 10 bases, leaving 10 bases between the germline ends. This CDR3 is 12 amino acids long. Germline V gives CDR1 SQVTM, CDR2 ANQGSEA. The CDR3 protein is CSVEEGGYEQFF. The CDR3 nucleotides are TGCAGCGTTGAAGAGGGGGGCTACGAGCAGTTCTTC.

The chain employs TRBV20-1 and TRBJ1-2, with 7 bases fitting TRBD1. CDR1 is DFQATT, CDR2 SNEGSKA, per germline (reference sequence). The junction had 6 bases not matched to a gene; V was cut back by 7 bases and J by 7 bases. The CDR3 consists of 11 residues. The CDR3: CSGRQGGGYTF. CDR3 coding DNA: TGCAGTGGCCGACAGGGAGGTGGCTACACCTTC.

CDR3 in amino acids: CASSPPGNGYTF. CDR3 nucleotides: TGTGCCAGCAGCCCCCCGGGAAATGGCTACACCTTC. This chain joins TRBV9 and TRBJ1-2; D gene uncertain. CDR1 is SGDLS and CDR2 is YYNGEE in the germline V gene. The V and J ends lost 4 bases and 6 bases respectively, with 10 bases between them. The CDR3 totals 12 residues. The full variable domain, its missing parts supplied by reference TRBV9 and TRBJ1-2, is DSGVTQTPKHLITATGQRVTLRCSPRSGDLSVYWYQQSLDQGLQFLIQYYNGEERAKGNILERFSAQQFPDLHSELNLSSLELGDSALYFCASSPPGNGYTFGSGTRLTVV.